This entry describes one TCR beta chain. Its antigen remains unknown. This sample is part of a study of neurological immune-mediated disorders. On the study more broadly: Secondary progressive cases numbered 3 among the approximately 35 multiple sclerosis patients, while the other 31 were relapsing-remitting. General study results and limits: One related-CDR3 cluster, identified by phylogenetic grouping, held the repertoires of 18 of 34 multiple sclerosis patients and was a possible signature. Sharing of CDR3 amino acid sequences among expanded clones across subjects was absent, suggesting private repertoires in all groups.

In TCRdb, the 5' RACE reads were re-called with MiXCR into one record per CDR3 protein. Of approximately 66,000 distinct CDR3 sequences listed, 3.4% were seen once; the top ten hold approximately 3.7%. The CDR3 length is 12 residues. From germline, CDR1 is MNHEY and CDR2 SVGAGI. V was pared by 7 bases and J by 10 bases, with 16 bases between. Sequenced material: PBMCs. The receptor was isolated from a man in his forties with multiple sclerosis. This rearrangement joins TRBV6-5 to TRBJ1-1, with D possibly matching TRBD1 (6 bases). The CDR3 protein is CASTLGGGPAFF. The DNA of the CDR3 is TGTGCCAGCACCTTGGGCGGGGGGCCAGCTTTCTTT.